These 9 T cell receptor beta chains were all obtained from the same sample, sequenced in a study of cytomegalovirus exposure and HLA in healthy donors. PCR involved 60 Vbeta and 13 Jbeta primers. Sequencing used immunoSEQ multiplex PCR; TCRdb keeps in-frame clones, though not all of them. The repertoire holds about 300,000 clones, with 86% as singletons. Sample: PBMCs. All receptors derive from a man in his forties or fifties in good health and CMV-seropositive.

The chain joins TRBV6-6 to TRBJ2-5, with 9 positions matching TRBD1. Near its end, the DNA agrees better with TRBJ2-7, so the J call may be wrong. The CDR3 is made up of 15 amino acids. Germline V gene lookup returns CDR1 MNHNY and CDR2 SVGAGI (reference sequence). CDR3 in amino acids: CASRYTQGQGAEQYF. The CDR3 nucleotides read TGTGCCAGCAGGTATACCCAGGGACAGGGTGCCGAGCAGTACTTC.

The chain employs TRBV25-1 and TRBJ2-1; 9 bases map to TRBD1. CDR1 and CDR2 from the germline V gene are MGHDK and SYGVNS. V shed 7 bases, J shed 7 bases, and the junction held 11 bases outside the gene matches. CDR3 length: 15 amino acids. The CDR3 region has the DNA TGTGCCAGCATCCGGACCGGGACAGGGTCAAATGAGCAGTTCTTC. Its protein is CASIRTGTGSNEQFF.

The V and J genes are TRBV21-1 and TRBJ2-7; the table gives TRBD1 as D, unverified against the DNA. TRBV21-1 is annotated as a pseudogene. The CDR3 is 15 residues long. The CDR3 nucleotides read TGTGCCAGCAGCCCAACCCGGACAGGCAGCTACGAGCAGTACTTC. Translating gives CASSPTRTGSYEQYF.

The chain combines TRBV9 with TRBJ2-1; 13 bases fit TRBD2. The CDR3 contains 19 residues. After removal of 3 bases from V and 3 bases from J, the junction contained 12 bases not matched to a gene. CDR1 SGDLS and CDR2 YYNGEE come from the germline V gene. Written as DNA, the CDR3 is TGTGCCAGCAGCGACACCGGGACTAGCGGGAAGCACAACTACAATGAGCAGTTCTTC. Translating it yields CASSDTGTSGKHNYNEQFF.

The rearrangement uses TRBV19 and TRBJ1-1, with 7 bases fitting TRBD1. After removal of 5 bases from V and 0 bases from J, the junction contained 6 bases not matched to a gene. CDR3 size: 15 residues. CDR1 LNHDA and CDR2 SQIVND come from the germline V gene (reference sequence). The CDR3 DNA is TGTGCCAGTAGTGTACAGACAGGGATGAACACTGAAGCTTTCTTT. Its protein is CASSVQTGMNTEAFF.

V gene TRBV28 combines with J gene TRBJ2-3; tentatively, D is TRBD2 (6 bases). The CDR3 is made up of 15 amino acids. The V gene's germline CDR1 is MDHEN and CDR2 SYDVKM. The V end lost 3 bases, the J end lost 0 bases, and 10 bases lay between the germline ends. Here the CDR3 DNA reads TGTGCCAGCAGTTTGGGGGGTTATAGCACAGATACGCAGTATTTT. It encodes CASSLGGYSTDTQYF.

The chain uses TRBV29-1 and TRBJ2-3, with a possible D match to TRBD2 (6 bases). Germline loops: CDR1 SQVTM, CDR2 ANQGSEA. The CDR3 spans 14 residues. The V end lost 7 bases, the J end lost 4 bases, and 18 bases lay between the germline ends. The CDR3 here is CSAARLVGADTQYF. In DNA, the CDR3 is TGCAGCGCCGCCCGACTAGTAGGGGCAGATACGCAGTATTTT.

The chain is built from TRBV27 and TRBJ1-2; tentative D call: TRBD1 (6 bases). The germline V and J ends were trimmed by 6 bases and 8 bases, with 22 bases remaining between them. CDR1 is MNHEY and CDR2 is SMNVEV in the germline V gene (reference sequence). This CDR3 spans 15 amino acids. The CDR3 nucleotides read TGTGCCAGCAGATCTCGGGACACCAAACCAACCGGCTACACCTTC. This gives the protein CASRSRDTKPTGYTF.

The chain is built from TRBV28 and TRBJ2-7; TRBD2 is a possible D gene (6 bases). The germline V gene has CDR1 MDHEN and CDR2 SYDVKM. The CDR3 spans 14 residues. The V and J ends lost 6 bases and 0 bases respectively, with 12 bases between them. The CDR3 reads CASSRDLSSYEQYF. The CDR3 bases are TGTGCCAGCAGCCGGGACTTGAGCTCCTACGAGCAGTACTTC.